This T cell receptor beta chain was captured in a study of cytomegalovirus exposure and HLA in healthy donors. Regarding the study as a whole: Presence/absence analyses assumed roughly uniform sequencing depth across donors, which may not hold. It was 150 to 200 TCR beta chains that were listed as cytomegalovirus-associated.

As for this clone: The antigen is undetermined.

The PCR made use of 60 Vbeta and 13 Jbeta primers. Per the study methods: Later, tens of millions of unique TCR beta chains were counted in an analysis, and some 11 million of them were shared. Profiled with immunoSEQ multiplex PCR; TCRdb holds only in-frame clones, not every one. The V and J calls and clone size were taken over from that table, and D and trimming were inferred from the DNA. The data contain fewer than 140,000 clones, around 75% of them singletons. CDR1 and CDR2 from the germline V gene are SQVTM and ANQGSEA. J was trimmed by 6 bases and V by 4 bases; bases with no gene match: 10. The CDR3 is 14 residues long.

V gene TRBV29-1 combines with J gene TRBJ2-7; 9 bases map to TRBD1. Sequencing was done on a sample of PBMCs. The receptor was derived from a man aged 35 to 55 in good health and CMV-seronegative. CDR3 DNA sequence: TGCAGCGTTGGGCCGGGACAGGGTCTTGGCGAGCAGTACTTC. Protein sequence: CSVGPGQGLGEQYF.